This record looks at one T cell receptor (beta chain) sequence and its context. Its antigen is not identified. V lost 4 bases, J lost 10 bases, and 14 bases lay in between. This CDR3 region has 13 residues. Germline V gene lookup returns CDR1 MNHNY and CDR2 SVGAGI (reference sequence). These data come from a study of shared clonotypes between healthy human individuals. Study-wide background: Per-donor plates numbered three CD4 naive, three CD4 memory, two CD8 naive and one CD8 memory. Whole-study results and caveats: Approximately 5% was the fraction of naive CD4 clonotypes found shared across four donors. Generally, estimated richness proved larger in naive subsets than it did in memory subsets.

Clones were read by immunoSEQ multiplex PCR, and TCRdb kept only the in-frame ones, dropping some. Among over 2 million clones listed, 90% to 95% were seen once. This TCR was sampled from a man aged 18-30 years in good health. The material sequenced was naive CD4+ T cells sorted from blood. Documented subset: CD45RA+ positively selected. The gene calls are TRBV6-6 and TRBJ2-1; the D is unclear. CDR3 bases: TGTGCCAGCAGTTCTCCTAATTCCGGGGAGCAGTTCTTC. Translating it yields CASSSPNSGEQFF.